Listed below are T cell receptor beta chains from one sample, sequenced in a study of response to subunit inactivated influenza vaccine. TCRdb re-derived calls from the RT-PCR reads in MiXCR, one entry per CDR3 protein. The sample consists of approximately 520,000 distinct CDR3 sequences, 15% to 20% of them appearing once. The sequencing used CD4+ T cells sorted from PBMCs, collected less than 30 months after vaccination. These TCRs come from a man aged 50 to 69 who received an inactivated influenza vaccine. The CDR3 runs from the conserved cysteine through the conserved F or W. The D gene is left open where the match is weak. Clone size is given for some rows only: seen once, a few or many times, or a class if the clone is expanded.

d_gene: TRBD1
len: 14
j_gene: TRBJ2-7
v_gene: TRBV5-1
abundance: .
CDR3aa: CASSWGTGISEQYF
CDR3nt: TGCGCCAGCAGCTGGGGGACAGGGATAAGCGAGCAGTACTTC

d_gene: .
len: 12
j_gene: TRBJ2-5
v_gene: TRBV29-1
abundance: few
CDR3aa: CSVEISAETQYF
CDR3nt: TGCAGCGTTGAAATCTCCGCGGAGACCCAGTACTTC

d_gene: TRBD1
len: 16
j_gene: TRBJ2-2
v_gene: TRBV4-2
abundance: few
CDR3aa: CASSQGGQGGTGELFF
CDR3nt: TGTGCCAGCAGCCAAGGGGGACAGGGAGGAACCGGGGAGCTGTTTTTT

d_gene: .
len: 13
j_gene: TRBJ2-3
v_gene: TRBV20-1
abundance: .
CDR3aa: CSAKTLAAGPQYF
CDR3nt: TGCAGTGCCAAAACATTGGCTGCGGGGCCGCAGTATTTT

d_gene: .
len: 14
j_gene: TRBJ1-4
v_gene: TRBV7-2
abundance: few
CDR3aa: CASSLGLSWEKLFF
CDR3nt: TGTGCCAGCAGCTTAGGTTTATCTTGGGAAAAACTGTTTTTT

d_gene: TRBD1
len: 13
j_gene: TRBJ2-3
v_gene: TRBV9
abundance: .
CDR3aa: CASSVPGGDTQYF
CDR3nt: TGTGCCAGCAGCGTACCAGGGGGAGATACGCAGTATTTT

d_gene: .
len: 15
j_gene: TRBJ1-2
v_gene: TRBV4-1
abundance: .
CDR3aa: CASSQDRQINYGYTF
CDR3nt: TGCGCCAGCAGCCAAGATCGGCAGATTAACTATGGCTACACCTTC

d_gene: .
len: 11
j_gene: TRBJ2-1
v_gene: TRBV10-3
abundance: .
CDR3aa: CAISDGYQQFF
CDR3nt: TGTGCCATCAGTGACGGATACCAGCAGTTCTTC

d_gene: .
len: 13
j_gene: TRBJ2-5
v_gene: TRBV7-6
abundance: .
CDR3aa: CASSLRGVQTQYF
CDR3nt: TGTGCCAGCAGCTTAAGGGGCGTGCAGACCCAGTACTTC

d_gene: .
len: 20
j_gene: TRBJ1-4
v_gene: TRBV6-2/TRBV6-3
abundance: .
CDR3aa: CASSYARSSVTGRGFEKLFF
CDR3nt: TGTGCCAGCAGTTATGCCCGATCCTCCGTCACAGGGCGCGGATTTGAAAAACTGTTTTTT

d_gene: .
len: 14
j_gene: TRBJ2-3
v_gene: TRBV2
abundance: .
CDR3aa: CASLPQMGTDTQYF
CDR3nt: TGTGCCAGCCTCCCTCAGATGGGCACAGATACGCAGTATTTT

d_gene: TRBD2
len: 14
j_gene: TRBJ2-1
v_gene: TRBV19
abundance: .
CDR3aa: CASSTSGRINEQFF
CDR3nt: TGTGCCAGTAGTACTAGCGGGAGGATAAATGAGCAGTTCTTC

d_gene: .
len: 15
j_gene: TRBJ2-3
v_gene: TRBV9
abundance: .
CDR3aa: CASSVDPQGKDTQYF
CDR3nt: TGTGCCAGCAGCGTAGATCCCCAGGGGAAAGATACGCAGTATTTT

d_gene: TRBD1
len: 15
j_gene: TRBJ2-1
v_gene: TRBV12-3/TRBV12-4
abundance: .
CDR3aa: CASRYSGTGEREQFF
CDR3nt: TGTGCCAGCAGATACTCCGGGACAGGGGAGCGGGAGCAGTTCTTC

d_gene: .
len: 13
j_gene: TRBJ2-7
v_gene: TRBV5-1
abundance: many
CDR3aa: CASSLDLGYEQYF
CDR3nt: TGCGCCAGCAGCTTGGATCTAGGCTACGAGCAGTACTTC

d_gene: TRBD1
len: 14
j_gene: TRBJ2-7
v_gene: TRBV7-9
abundance: few
CDR3aa: CASSTDRASYEQYF
CDR3nt: TGTGCCAGCAGCACCGACAGGGCCTCCTACGAGCAGTACTTC

d_gene: .
len: 17
j_gene: TRBJ2-3
v_gene: TRBV4-2
abundance: .
CDR3aa: CASSQDQKRMGTDTQYF
CDR3nt: TGTGCCAGCAGCCAAGATCAAAAGCGTATGGGTACAGATACGCAGTATTTT

d_gene: .
len: 17
j_gene: TRBJ2-7
v_gene: TRBV12-3/TRBV12-4
abundance: few
CDR3aa: CASSLRQVSFFSYEQYF
CDR3nt: TGTGCCAGCAGTTTGAGACAGGTATCCTTTTTTTCCTACGAGCAGTACTTC

d_gene: .
len: 14
j_gene: TRBJ2-3
v_gene: TRBV10-3
abundance: .
CDR3aa: CASSGTNLVDTQYF
CDR3nt: TGTGCCTCTTCCGGGACCAACCTAGTGGATACGCAGTATTTT

d_gene: TRBD1
len: 14
j_gene: TRBJ2-5
v_gene: TRBV20-1
abundance: .
CDR3aa: CSARGNRGRETQYF
CDR3nt: TGCAGTGCTAGGGGAAACAGGGGCAGGGAGACCCAGTACTTC

d_gene: TRBD1
len: 14
j_gene: TRBJ1-6
v_gene: TRBV7-9
abundance: many
CDR3aa: CASSLGQGSATLHF
CDR3nt: TGTGCCAGCAGCTTAGGACAGGGAAGTGCAACCCTCCACTTT

d_gene: TRBD2
len: 13
j_gene: TRBJ2-3
v_gene: TRBV6-2/TRBV6-3
abundance: .
CDR3aa: CASSSGTIPTQYF
CDR3nt: TGTGCCAGCAGTTCCGGGACTATACCTACGCAGTATTTT

d_gene: TRBD2
len: 14
j_gene: TRBJ2-5
v_gene: TRBV6-2/TRBV6-3
abundance: .
CDR3aa: CASSPYSGAETQYF
CDR3nt: TGTGCCAGCAGTCCCTATAGCGGGGCCGAGACCCAGTACTTC

d_gene: .
len: 13
j_gene: TRBJ1-2
v_gene: TRBV7-2
abundance: few
CDR3aa: CASSLSSPYGYTF
CDR3nt: TGTGCCAGCAGCTTATCTTCGCCCTATGGCTACACCTTC

d_gene: TRBD1
len: 18
j_gene: TRBJ2-7
v_gene: TRBV6-1
abundance: .
CDR3aa: CASSLGTVSNTRFTEQYF
CDR3nt: TGTGCCAGCAGCCTCGGGACAGTTAGCAACACACGTTTTACGGAGCAGTACTTC

d_gene: TRBD1
len: 15
j_gene: TRBJ2-2
v_gene: TRBV4-3
abundance: .
CDR3aa: CASSQAGGYTGELFF
CDR3nt: TGCGCCAGCAGCCAAGCAGGGGGCTACACCGGGGAGCTGTTTTTT